The 25 T cell receptor beta chains below come from one sample, sequenced in a study of cytomegalovirus exposure and HLA in healthy donors. Researchers ran the PCR with 60 Vbeta and 13 Jbeta primers. Produced via immunoSEQ multiplex PCR; TCRdb's table is partial and in-frame only. The table shows 95,000 to 150,000 clones, with about 74% occurring only once. The sequencing sample was made of PBMCs. The receptors stem from a woman in her thirties or forties in good health and CMV-seropositive.

V is TRBV7-3 and J is TRBJ2-1, with 9 bases aligning to TRBD2. The CDR3 totals 16 residues. Germline V gene sequence: CDR1 SGHTA, CDR2 FQGTGA. Trimming removed 5 bases from V and 5 bases from J; junction bases left unmatched: 10. Here the CDR3 reads CASSDLPGLADNEQFF. CDR3 nucleotide sequence: TGTGCCAGCAGCGACCTCCCGGGACTAGCCGACAATGAGCAGTTCTTC.

This clone was seen once. V gene TRBV7-2 combines with J gene TRBJ2-3; D is unclear. Trimming pared 5 bases from V and 6 bases from J, leaving 9 bases between. CDR1 and CDR2 (germline): SGHTA, FQGNSA. CDR3 size: 12 residues. The CDR3 protein is CASSPSGDTQYF. As DNA, the CDR3 is TGTGCCAGCAGCCCCTCTGGCGATACGCAGTATTTT.

This clone has only one observation. Other nucleotide sequences in the sample specify the same CDR3. The rearrangement joins TRBV6-5 to TRBJ1-2; 7 nucleotides line up with TRBD1. V shed 0 bases, J shed 4 bases, and the junction held 2 bases outside the gene matches. CDR3 length: 14 residues. The germline V gene has CDR1 MNHEY and CDR2 SVGAGI. CDR3 residues: CASSYSGGGYGYTF. As DNA, the CDR3 is TGTGCCAGCAGTTACTCAGGGGGCGGCTATGGCTACACCTTC.

This chain links TRBV5-4 with TRBJ1-1; 7 bases align to TRBD1. CDR3 length: 14 residues. The germline gives CDR1 SGHNT, CDR2 YYREEE (reference sequence). V was pared by 2 bases and J by 2 bases, with 3 bases of the junction left unmatched. CDR3 loop: CASSLGGGNTEAFF. For the CDR3, the DNA is TGTGCCAGCAGCTTAGGAGGGGGCAACACTGAAGCTTTCTTT.

The rearrangement joins TRBV9 to TRBJ1-6; a weak D match, TRBD1 (5 bases). CDR3 length equals 14 residues. V lost 4 bases, J lost 5 bases, and 10 bases lay in between. Germline CDR1 SGDLS, CDR2 YYNGEE. The CDR3 DNA follows: TGTGCCAGCAGCCCGACAGAGGATAATTCACCCCTCCACTTT. It encodes CASSPTEDNSPLHF.

This clone was counted only a few times. The V and J genes are TRBV7-3 and TRBJ2-5, with 8 bases lining up with TRBD2. This CDR3 spans 15 amino acids. Unmatched junction bases numbered 4, after V lost 1 base and J lost 3 bases. Germline V gene sequence: CDR1 SGHTA, CDR2 FQGTGA. CDR3 nucleotide sequence: TGTGCCAGCAGCTTAATTCCCGGGGGGGAAGAGACCCAGTACTTC. This gives the protein CASSLIPGGEETQYF.

This clone has a handful of counts. The CDR3 DNA reads as TGTGCCAGCAGCTCCCGGGATTTGGGAACTGAAGCTTTCTTT. Protein sequence: CASSSRDLGTEAFF. The chain recombines TRBV7-8 with TRBJ1-1; D unclear. The germline V gene encodes CDR1 SGHVS and CDR2 FQNEAQ. The V end lost 4 bases, the J end lost 5 bases, and 14 bases lay between the germline ends. The CDR3 runs to 14 residues.

The V gene is TRBV4-2, the J gene TRBJ2-3; TRBD2 aligns across 13 bases. V lost 4 bases to trimming and J lost 3 bases; unmatched junction nucleotides: 4. There are 16 residues in the CDR3. Germline CDR1 and CDR2: LGHNA and YNFKEQ. In nucleotides, the CDR3 is TGTGCCAGCAGCCCGCTGACTAGCGGGGGGACAGATACGCAGTATTTT. It is translated as CASSPLTSGGTDTQYF.

In its sample, this clone was seen a few times. This chain links TRBV7-2 with TRBJ2-7, with TRBD2 matching 10 bases. The CDR3 length is 14 residues. From germline, CDR1 is SGHTA and CDR2 FQGNSA. J gave up 0 bases and V 4 bases, and 0 bases lay outside the gene matches. DNA of the CDR3: TGTGCCAGCAGCTCTAGCGGGAGCTCCTACGAGCAGTACTTC. Translation gives CASSSSGSSYEQYF.

A few counts support this clone. The V call is TRBV30, the J call TRBJ2-2; D remains ambiguous. CDR1 is GTSNPN, CDR2 SVGIG, per germline (reference sequence). V was trimmed by 3 bases and J by 1 base, leaving 6 bases between them. The CDR3 contains 13 residues. The CDR3 reads CAWSRGNTGELFF. CDR3 sequence (DNA): TGTGCCTGGAGCAGAGGGAACACCGGGGAGCTGTTTTTT.

The CDR3 spells CASSPSGEPDNEQFF. Written as DNA, the CDR3 is TGTGCCAGCAGTCCAAGCGGGGAACCCGACAATGAGCAGTTCTTC. The chain recombines TRBV6-4 with TRBJ2-1, with 7 nucleotides matching TRBD2. Per germline, CDR1 MRHNA and CDR2 SNTAGT. J gave up 5 bases and V 5 bases, and 9 bases lay outside the gene matches. This CDR3 is 15 amino acids long.

This chain connects TRBV5-1 to TRBJ2-1; no reliable D call. Germline V gene data show CDR1 as SGHRS and CDR2 as YFSETQ. There are 16 residues in the CDR3. With 0 bases removed from V and 7 bases from J, the gap between germline ends came to 17 bases. CDR3 sequence (DNA): TGCGCCAGCAGCTTGGCTGTGGCCAGGCCCCGGAATGAGCAGTTCTTC. It is translated as CASSLAVARPRNEQFF. Together with reference TRBV5-1 and TRBJ2-1, the CDR3 gives the full variable domain: KAGVTQTPRYLIKTRGQQVTLSCSPISGHRSVSWYQQTPGQGLQFLFEYFSETQRNKGNFPGRFSGRQFSNSRSEMNVSTLELGDSALYLCASSLAVARPRNEQFFGPGTRLTVL.

A single count supports this clone. This chain links TRBV11-2 with TRBJ2-3; 10 bases are shared with TRBD2. The CDR3 runs to 19 residues. J gave up 4 bases and V 5 bases, and 18 bases lay outside the gene matches. CDR1 is SGHAT, CDR2 FQNNGV, per germline. The CDR3 DNA sequence: TGTGCCAGCAGCCCAAGACGGACTAGCGGACGGCGGGGGGCAGATACGCAGTATTTT. Amino acid sequence: CASSPRRTSGRRGADTQYF.

This clone was observed once. The chain uses TRBV13 and TRBJ1-6; tentative D call: TRBD1 (5 bases). The length of the CDR3 is 16 residues. CDR1 PRHDT and CDR2 FYEKMQ come from the germline V gene (reference sequence). Trimming pared 1 base from V and 7 bases from J, leaving 14 bases between. CDR3 nucleotide sequence: TGTGCCAGCAGCTTAGAGCCCCGTGGGGGGAATTCACCCCTCCACTTT. Translating it yields CASSLEPRGGNSPLHF.

The chain uses TRBV11-2 and TRBJ2-1; TRBD1 agrees at 12 bases. J gave up 8 bases and V 2 bases, and 7 bases lay outside the gene matches. The CDR3 has 16 residues. CDR1 and CDR2 from the germline V gene are SGHAT and FQNNGV. The CDR3 protein is CASSLLVGQGADEQFF. In DNA, the CDR3 is TGTGCCAGCAGCTTATTAGTGGGACAGGGGGCCGATGAGCAGTTCTTC.

This rearrangement joins TRBV29-1 to TRBJ2-3; D might be TRBD2 (5 bases). CDR1 and CDR2 (germline): SQVTM, ANQGSEA. This CDR3 is built from 12 residues. Trimming pared 6 bases from V and 0 bases from J, leaving 7 bases between. CDR3 in amino acids: CSVRTSTDTQYF. For the CDR3, the DNA is TGCAGCGTGAGGACTAGCACAGATACGCAGTATTTT.

The chain links TRBV30 to TRBJ2-5; D uncertain. Trimming took off 0 bases at V and 4 bases at J, with 9 bases between the two ends. In germline, CDR1 is GTSNPN, CDR2 SVGIG (reference sequence). The CDR3 is 13 residues long. The CDR3 reads CAWSVLLGETQYF. CDR3 bases: TGTGCCTGGAGTGTACTCCTCGGAGAGACCCAGTACTTC. The variable domain in full, with the rest retrieved from reference TRBV30 and TRBJ2-5, is SQTIHQWPATLVQPVGSPLSLECTVEGTSNPNLYWYRQAAGRGLQLLFYSVGIGQISSEVPQNLSASRPQDRQFILSSKKLLLSDSGFYLCAWSVLLGETQYFGPGTRLLVL.

The chain couples TRBV11-2 to TRBJ2-7, with TRBD2 identical over 8 bases. This CDR3 is built from 16 residues. Germline-derived CDR1 and CDR2 are SGHAT and FQNNGV. Trimming at V came to 1 base and at J to 0 bases, leaving 5 bases not matched to a gene. Written as DNA, the CDR3 is TGTGCCAGCAGCTTAGTGACTAGCGTTGGCTCCTACGAGCAGTACTTC. It encodes CASSLVTSVGSYEQYF.

V usage is TRBV12-5 and J usage is TRBJ1-1; D is undetermined. Germline V lookup: CDR1 LGHNT, CDR2 FRNRAP. This CDR3 has 12 residues. V was cut by 3 bases and J by 4 bases, with 6 bases left in between. The CDR3 bases are TGTGCTAGTGGTTTCTCGAGCACTGAAGCTTTCTTT. It codes for CASGFSSTEAFF.

The V gene is TRBV7-9, the J gene TRBJ1-2; D gene ambiguous. CDR1 is SEHNR and CDR2 is FQNEAQ in the germline V gene (reference sequence). The CDR3 runs to 12 residues. Trimming left V 1 base short and J 10 bases short, with 10 bases between. CDR3 sequence reads: CASSLGSGPYTF. CDR3 nucleotides: TGTGCCAGCAGCTTAGGGTCAGGTCCCTACACCTTC.

The chain employs TRBV4-2 and TRBJ2-3; D is ambiguous. V was pared by 3 bases and J by 6 bases, with 10 bases between. CDR1 and CDR2 from the germline V gene are LGHNA and YNFKEQ. CDR3 size: 13 residues. As DNA, the CDR3 is TGTGCCAGCAGCCACCAAGTCTATGATACGCAGTATTTT. It is translated as CASSHQVYDTQYF.

The rearrangement links TRBV5-1 to TRBJ1-2, with D maybe TRBD1 (6 bases). The germline CDR1 and CDR2 sequences are SGHRS and YFSETQ. CDR3 length: 19 residues. The germline V and J ends were trimmed by 4 bases and 3 bases, with 28 bases remaining between them. CDR3: CASSPNQWYGGRIDYGYTF. The CDR3 nucleotides are TGCGCCAGCAGCCCAAATCAATGGTACGGGGGGCGCATCGACTATGGCTACACCTTC. The whole variable domain, remainder taken from reference TRBV5-1 and TRBJ1-2, is KAGVTQTPRYLIKTRGQQVTLSCSPISGHRSVSWYQQTPGQGLQFLFEYFSETQRNKGNFPGRFSGRQFSNSRSEMNVSTLELGDSALYLCASSPNQWYGGRIDYGYTFGSGTRLTVV.

This clone was seen a handful of times. The genes are TRBV10-1 and TRBJ1-1, with 9 positions matching TRBD1. Looked up from germline, CDR1 is WNHNN and CDR2 is SYGVQD (reference sequence). With 3 bases clipped from V and 6 bases from J, the junction kept 5 bases outside the gene matches. There are 14 residues in the CDR3. CDR3 protein: CASSDGQGKSEAFF. In DNA, the CDR3 is TGCGCCAGCAGTGACGGACAGGGGAAATCTGAAGCTTTCTTT.

This chain joins TRBV10-2 and TRBJ2-3, with 9 bases matching TRBD2. The CDR3 covers 14 residues. The V segment lost 5 bases and the J segment 6 bases; nucleotides outside the gene matches: 6. Looked up from germline, CDR1 is WSHSY and CDR2 is SAAADI. The CDR3 bases are TGCGCCAGCAGTTCCGGGACTAGCTGGGATACGCAGTATTTT. This gives the protein CASSSGTSWDTQYF.

V and J are TRBV6-1 and TRBJ2-1, with TRBD2 matching over 8 bases. Germline V gene lookup returns CDR1 MNHNS and CDR2 SASEGT. Losses at the gene ends were 3 bases for V and 9 bases for J; bases not matched to a gene: 10. The CDR3 runs to 15 residues. DNA of the CDR3: TGTGCCAGCAGTGACCGGGGACTAGAAGTCCCTGAGCAGTTCTTC. It translates to CASSDRGLEVPEQFF.